These 13 T cell receptor beta chains were all obtained from the same sample, sequenced in a study of siplizumab effects on memory and regulatory T cells (dated by TCRdb to about 2019). The library was generated by the immunoSEQ multiplex PCR assay. Not all clones reach the TCRdb copy of this immuneACCESS table, which keeps in-frame sequences only. Checked studies attribute under half of the gap to unresolved V genes and leave the rest unexplained. For this sample the table gives 70,000 or so clones, of which 75% to 95% were detected only once. The biggest ten clones account for over 25% of the sample. The sample comprised CD8+ T cells sorted from blood. The receptors originated from a human donor in good health.

This chain uses TRBV7-6 with TRBJ1-1, with D hard to call. V dropped 3 bases and J dropped 7 bases, with 6 bases sitting between them. CDR3 size: 11 residues. Germline assignment: CDR1 SGHVS and CDR2 FNYEAQ. CDR3 sequence: CASSFRGEAFF. In DNA form, the CDR3 reads TGTGCCAGCAGCTTCCGGGGTGAAGCTTTCTTT.

The V gene is TRBV6-5, the J gene TRBJ1-1; a possible D gene is TRBD1 (5 bases). The CDR3 sequence is 13 residues long. V was trimmed by 5 bases and J by 4 bases, leaving 11 bases between them. CDR1 is MNHEY and CDR2 is SVGAGI in the germline V gene. The CDR3 coding sequence is TGTGCCAGCAGTCCGGGACTCAGCACTGAAGCTTTCTTT. Its translation is CASSPGLSTEAFF.

J is TRBJ2-1 and V is TRBV4-1; TRBD1 is a possible D gene (5 bases). V dropped 8 bases and J dropped 5 bases, with 13 bases sitting between them. Germline loops: CDR1 MGHRA, CDR2 YSYEKL. The CDR3 covers 13 residues. Written as DNA, the CDR3 is TGCGCCAGCGGGGCTGTTGTCAACAATGAGCAGTTCTTC. As protein: CASGAVVNNEQFF.

The table lists this clone with a count of one. The chain is built from TRBV27 and TRBJ2-7; 8 bases align to TRBD1. This CDR3 has 14 amino acids. J lost 4 bases, V lost 5 bases, and 7 bases had no gene match. Germline V gene lookup returns CDR1 MNHEY and CDR2 SMNVEV (reference sequence). This CDR3 reads CASSPGQGGYEQYF. The CDR3, as DNA: TGTGCCAGCAGTCCTGGACAGGGTGGTTACGAGCAGTACTTC.

The gene calls are TRBV11-2 and TRBJ2-1; D gene unclear. The CDR3 length is 14 residues. Germline values: CDR1 SGHAT, CDR2 FQNNGV. V lost 4 bases, J lost 4 bases, and 11 bases lay in between. The DNA for the CDR3 is TGTGCCAGCAGCTCCCCAGTACGGTACAATGAGCAGTTCTTC. Residues: CASSSPVRYNEQFF.

This clone was seen many times. The chain has TRBV5-3 and TRBJ1-4, with 8 bases aligning to TRBD1. TRBV5-3 is reported as an ORF; its role is uncertain. J lost 7 bases, V lost 3 bases, and 11 bases had no gene match. The CDR3 is 16 amino acids. The CDR3 region has the DNA TGTGCCAGAAGCTCTATCAAGACAGGGGAATTTGAAAAACTGTTTTTT. It is translated as CARSSIKTGEFEKLFF.

This chain joins TRBV19 and TRBJ2-7, with 8 bases fitting TRBD1. The germline gives CDR1 LNHDA, CDR2 SQIVND (reference sequence). The CDR3 extends over 15 amino acids. V lost 4 bases to trimming and J lost 4 bases; unmatched junction nucleotides: 9. This CDR3 reads CASSTLGQVAYEQYF. The CDR3 bases are TGTGCCAGTAGTACCCTGGGACAGGTAGCGTACGAGCAGTACTTC.

The rearrangement links TRBV10-3 to TRBJ2-7; D may match TRBD1 or TRBD2 (5 bases each). The CDR3 loop spans 13 amino acids. Germline loops: CDR1 ENHRY, CDR2 SYGVKD. The V end was cut by 7 bases, the J end by 6 bases, with 16 bases between. The CDR3 region is CAITGQNLGEQYF. Written as DNA, the CDR3 is TGTGCCATCACGGGGCAGAACCTTGGCGAGCAGTACTTC.

V usage is TRBV19 and J usage is TRBJ1-1; D is possibly TRBD1 (5 bases). The V end was cut by 3 bases, the J end by 0 bases, with 14 bases between. The CDR3 loop spans 16 amino acids. Germline CDR1 is LNHDA and CDR2 is SQIVND (reference sequence). For the CDR3, the DNA is TGTGCCAGTAGTATCGGGACCGGGATCCTGAACACTGAAGCTTTCTTT. Translating it yields CASSIGTGILNTEAFF.

Written as DNA, the CDR3 is TGCGCCAGCAGCTTGGAGGGGGATGAAAAACTGTTTTTT. The encoded protein is CASSLEGDEKLFF. The rearrangement links TRBV5-1 to TRBJ1-4; D is possibly TRBD1 (6 bases). In germline, CDR1 is SGHRS, CDR2 YFSETQ. Trimming stripped 0 bases from V and 6 bases from J, with 6 bases between. The CDR3 has 13 amino acids.

The V gene is TRBV27, the J gene TRBJ2-1, with TRBD2 as a possible D gene (7 bases). The CDR3 has 16 amino acids. Germline CDR1 MNHEY, CDR2 SMNVEV (reference sequence). Trimming took off 7 bases at V and 2 bases at J, with 18 bases between the two ends. The CDR3 loop is CASTHSGGSTYNEQFF. For the CDR3, the DNA is TGTGCCAGCACTCATTCGGGGGGCAGTACCTACAATGAGCAGTTCTTC.

The genes are TRBV6-5 and TRBJ1-2, with 9 bases aligning to TRBD1. This CDR3 contains 13 residues. Germline V gene sequence: CDR1 MNHEY, CDR2 SVGAGI. With V trimmed by 7 bases and J by 8 bases, 8 bases remained unmatched. The CDR3 spells CASKIDRGEGYTF. The CDR3 DNA follows: TGTGCCAGCAAGATAGACAGGGGGGAAGGCTACACCTTC.

V usage is TRBV5-1 and J usage is TRBJ2-3; no clear D. Trimming took off 4 bases at V and 2 bases at J, with 11 bases between the two ends. The CDR3 consists of 14 residues. Looked up from germline, CDR1 is SGHRS and CDR2 is YFSETQ. CDR3 bases: TGCGCCAGCAGCGCGGCGACAACCACAGATACGCAGTATTTT. Amino acid sequence: CASSAATTTDTQYF.